This entry describes one T cell receptor beta chain. Regions amplified from RNA transcripts were the TCR beta CDR3 regions. TCR CDR3 regions were first amplified by RT-PCR with HTBI primers. TCRdb analysed the multiplex PCR reads with MiXCR anew, one entry per CDR3 protein. The table lists 500,000 to 650,000 distinct CDR3 sequences, about 45% of them singletons, with 44% in the top ten. This specimen belongs to a study of T cells in Graves' hyperthyroidism and ophthalmopathy. The V and J ends lost 1 base and 3 bases respectively, with 13 bases between them. This CDR3 has 15 residues. Germline V gene lookup returns CDR1 LNHNV and CDR2 YYDKDF (reference sequence).

Sequences were obtained from peripheral blood or thyroid tissue (not recorded which). This chain uses TRBV15 with TRBJ2-7; D is undetermined. This TCR derives from an adult woman with Graves' disease, either hyperthyroidism or ophthalmopathy (not recorded which). This CDR3 is CATSRGASGSYEQYF. The CDR3 coding sequence is TGTGCCACCAGCAGAGGAGCCTCAGGTAGCTACGAGCAGTACTTC.